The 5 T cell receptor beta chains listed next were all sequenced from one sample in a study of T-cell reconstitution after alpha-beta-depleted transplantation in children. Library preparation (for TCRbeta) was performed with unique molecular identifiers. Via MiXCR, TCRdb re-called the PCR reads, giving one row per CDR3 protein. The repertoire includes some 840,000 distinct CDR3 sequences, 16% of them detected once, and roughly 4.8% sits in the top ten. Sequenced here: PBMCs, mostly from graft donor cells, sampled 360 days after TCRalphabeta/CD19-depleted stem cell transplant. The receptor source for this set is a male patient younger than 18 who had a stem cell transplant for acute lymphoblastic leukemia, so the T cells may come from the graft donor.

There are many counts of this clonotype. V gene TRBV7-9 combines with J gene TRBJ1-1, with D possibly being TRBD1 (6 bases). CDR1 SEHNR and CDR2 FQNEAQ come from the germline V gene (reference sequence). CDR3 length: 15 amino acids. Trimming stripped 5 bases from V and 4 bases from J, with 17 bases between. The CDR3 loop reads CASSPLQGRGTEAFF. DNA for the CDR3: TGTGCCAGCAGCCCTTTACAGGGTCGGGGCACTGAAGCTTTCTTT.

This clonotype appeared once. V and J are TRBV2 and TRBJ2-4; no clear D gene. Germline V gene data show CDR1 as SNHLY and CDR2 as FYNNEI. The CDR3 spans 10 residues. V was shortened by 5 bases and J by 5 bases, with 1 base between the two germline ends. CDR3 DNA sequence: TGTGCCAGCAGTCAAAACATTCAGTACTTC. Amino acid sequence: CASSQNIQYF.

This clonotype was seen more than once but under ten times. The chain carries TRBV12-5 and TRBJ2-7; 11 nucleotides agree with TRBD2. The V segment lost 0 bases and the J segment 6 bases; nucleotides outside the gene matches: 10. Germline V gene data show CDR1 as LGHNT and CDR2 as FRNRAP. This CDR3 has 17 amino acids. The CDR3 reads CASGLVPLTSGSSEQYF. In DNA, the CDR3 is TGTGCTAGTGGTTTGGTACCCCTTACTAGCGGGAGTAGCGAGCAGTACTTC.

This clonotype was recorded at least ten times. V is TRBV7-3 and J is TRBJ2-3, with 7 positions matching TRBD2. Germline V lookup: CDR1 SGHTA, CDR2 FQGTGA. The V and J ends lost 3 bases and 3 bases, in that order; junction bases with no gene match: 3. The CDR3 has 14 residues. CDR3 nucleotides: TGTGCCAGCAGCTTCGCGGGACTAACAGATACGCAGTATTTT. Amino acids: CASSFAGLTDTQYF.

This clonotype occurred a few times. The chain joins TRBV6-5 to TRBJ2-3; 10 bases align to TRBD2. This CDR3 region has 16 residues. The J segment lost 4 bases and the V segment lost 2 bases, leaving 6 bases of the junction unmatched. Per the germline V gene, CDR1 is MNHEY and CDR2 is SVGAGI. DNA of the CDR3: TGTGCCAGCAGTTACCGACTAGCGGGTGGCGCAGATACGCAGTATTTT. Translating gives CASSYRLAGGADTQYF.